Listed here are 24 T cell receptor beta chains from one sample, sequenced in a study of Ad26.COV2.S vaccination and SARS-CoV-2 variants. The assay was immunoSEQ multiplex PCR, and TCRdb's table has in-frame clones only and misses some. Here the sample spans about 180,000 clones, around nine tenths being singletons. Sequences were derived from peripheral blood, sampled after recovery from COVID-19. The source is a human donor who had recovered from COVID-19.

The chain employs TRBV5-4 and TRBJ2-1; D not certain. Germline CDR1 reads SGHNT; CDR2 reads YYREEE (reference sequence). V was pared by 2 bases and J by 6 bases, with 9 bases between. This CDR3 region has 13 residues. The CDR3 region is CASSFDGFNEQFF. CDR3 DNA: TGTGCCAGCAGCTTTGACGGATTCAATGAGCAGTTCTTC.

A single count supports this clone. This rearrangement joins TRBV6-1 to TRBJ2-3, with TRBD2 identical over 7 bases. CDR3 length: 16 amino acids. Germline CDR1 MNHNS, CDR2 SASEGT. V lost 0 bases to trimming and J lost 3 bases; unmatched junction nucleotides: 6. In DNA, the CDR3 is TGTGCCAGCAGTGAAGCTGGCGCTAGCGGTACAGATACGCAGTATTTT. Translated: CASSEAGASGTDTQYF.

In nucleotides, the CDR3 is TGCGCCAGTGGCCGCGATTTGAACACTGAAGCTTTCTTT. As protein: CASGRDLNTEAFF. The chain carries TRBV5-1 and TRBJ1-1, with D hard to call. Trimming left V 8 bases short and J 0 bases short, with 11 bases between. Per the germline V gene, CDR1 is SGHRS and CDR2 is YFSETQ. This CDR3 has 13 amino acids.

The CDR3 region has the DNA TGTGCCAGCAGCCCCCTTACTAGCGGGGGGGCAGATACGCAGTATTTT. Translated, it gives CASSPLTSGGADTQYF. This chain connects TRBV6-4 to TRBJ2-3, with 13 bases that match TRBD2. This CDR3 is 16 amino acids long. The germline V gene has CDR1 MRHNA and CDR2 SNTAGT. With V trimmed by 6 bases and J by 4 bases, 7 bases remained unmatched.

There are a few counts of this clone. The chain recombines TRBV10-3 with TRBJ1-6; a weak D match, TRBD1 (5 bases). The CDR3 runs 15 residues. From germline, CDR1 is ENHRY and CDR2 SYGVKD. V was cut by 6 bases and J by 8 bases, with 17 bases left in between. The CDR3 DNA sequence: TGTGCCATCAGCATTGGAGGGGTAAGCGATTCACCCCTCCACTTT. Protein: CAISIGGVSDSPLHF.

This clone was counted a few times. The rearrangement links TRBV6-2 or TRBV6-3 to TRBJ1-5, with D possibly being TRBD1 (6 bases). This CDR3 is built from 17 residues. V lost 3 bases to trimming and J lost 1 base, with 16 bases between them. Germline V CDR1 and CDR2: MNHEY, SVGEGT. Written as DNA, the CDR3 is TGTGCCAGCAGTTATGCCAGCAGGGGCAGGAGCAATCAGCCCCAGCATTTT. Translated: CASSYASRGRSNQPQHF.

In this sample, this clone turned up once. This chain connects TRBV18 to TRBJ2-3; 7 positions agree with TRBD1. This CDR3 is built from 14 residues. The J segment lost 10 bases and the V segment lost 3 bases, leaving 10 bases of the junction unmatched. Germline V gene data show CDR1 as KGHSH and CDR2 as LQKENI. The CDR3, as DNA: TGTGCCAGCTCACCGACAGGGATCGACATGGCGCAGTATTTT. Its translation is CASSPTGIDMAQYF.

The chain employs TRBV18 and TRBJ1-3; perhaps TRBD1 as D (5 bases). The V gene lost 2 bases and the J gene lost 0 bases, with 11 bases spanning the gap. CDR1 and CDR2 from the germline V gene are KGHSH and LQKENI. The CDR3 totals 16 residues. The CDR3 reads CASSPTEDSSGNTIYF. The CDR3 coding sequence is TGTGCCAGCTCACCAACCGAAGACAGCTCTGGAAACACCATATATTTT.

The chain recombines TRBV29-1 with TRBJ2-3; D unresolved. Trimming took 4 bases from V and 6 from J, leaving 8 bases between them. The germline V gene has CDR1 SQVTM and CDR2 ANQGSEA. CDR3 length: 11 residues. CDR3 nucleotides: TGCAGCGTTGGGGCTACGGATACGCAGTATTTT. Residues: CSVGATDTQYF.

The chain carries TRBV6-5 and TRBJ2-5; maybe TRBD1 (6 bases). CDR1 is MNHEY and CDR2 is SVGAGI in the germline V gene. The CDR3 sequence is 15 residues long. Trimming took 2 bases from V and 5 from J, leaving 15 bases between them. The CDR3: CASSYRGSRRETQYF. The CDR3 DNA reads TGTGCCAGCAGTTACAGGGGGTCGAGGCGGGAGACCCAGTACTTC.

This sequence joins TRBV11-3 and TRBJ2-1; 15 bases match TRBD2. The CDR3 sequence is 18 residues long. V lost 3 bases, J lost 6 bases, and 9 bases stayed unmatched. The germline CDR1 and CDR2 sequences are SGHNT and YENEEA. CDR3: CASSFSGLAGGLPNEQFF. The CDR3 DNA sequence: TGTGCCAGCAGCTTTAGCGGACTAGCGGGAGGGTTGCCCAATGAGCAGTTCTTC.

This rearrangement joins TRBV25-1 to TRBJ1-1; D is undetermined. The CDR3 spans 11 residues. V dropped 4 bases and J dropped 5 bases, with 5 bases sitting between them. The germline V gene has CDR1 MGHDK and CDR2 SYGVNS. This CDR3 reads CASSAVTEAFF. The DNA for the CDR3 is TGTGCCAGCAGTGCGGTTACTGAAGCTTTCTTT.

The V call is TRBV7-9, the J call TRBJ1-3; D call uncertain. CDR1 and CDR2 (germline): SEHNR, FQNEAQ (reference sequence). The length of the CDR3 is 16 residues. The V end was cut by 2 bases, the J end by 3 bases, with 14 bases between. CDR3 coding DNA: TGTGCCAGCAGCTTATCAAAGGGCCCTTATGGAAACACCATATATTTT. Protein: CASSLSKGPYGNTIYF.

The rearrangement joins TRBV11-3 to TRBJ1-1; a weak D match, TRBD1 (5 bases). CDR3 length: 12 amino acids. The V gene lost 3 bases and the J gene lost 8 bases, with 10 bases spanning the gap. Looked up from germline, CDR1 is SGHNT and CDR2 is YENEEA. CDR3 sequence reads: CASSLSGAEAFF. The CDR3 DNA follows: TGTGCCAGCAGCTTGTCCGGGGCCGAAGCTTTCTTT. The full variable domain, its missing parts supplied by reference TRBV11-3 and TRBJ1-1, is EAGVVQSPRYKIIEKKQPVAFWCNPISGHNTLYWYLQNLGQGPELLIRYENEEAVDDSQLPKDRFSAERLKGVDSTLKIQPAELGDSAVYLCASSLSGAEAFFGQGTRLTVV.

The J gene is TRBJ1-3, the V gene TRBV9; D possibly corresponds to TRBD1 (5 bases). V was cut by 3 bases and J by 0 bases, with 16 bases left in between. The CDR3 totals 17 residues. Per germline, CDR1 SGDLS and CDR2 YYNGEE. CDR3 sequence reads: CASSAGDRPASGNTIYF. The CDR3 region has the DNA TGTGCCAGCAGCGCCGGGGACCGCCCGGCCTCTGGAAACACCATATATTTT.

The chain couples TRBV5-5 to TRBJ2-1; the D gene is possibly TRBD1 (8 bases). Germline CDR1 SGHKS, CDR2 YYEKEE (reference sequence). This CDR3 has 16 amino acids. Deletions cut 2 bases from V and 3 bases from J, with 15 bases between. In DNA form, the CDR3 reads TGTGCCAGCAGCTTAGGACAGGGAGGGTTCTACAATGAGCAGTTCTTC. Its protein is CASSLGQGGFYNEQFF.

The V call is TRBV14, the J call TRBJ2-3; D is possibly TRBD2 (6 bases). V lost 4 bases to trimming and J lost 2 bases, with 7 bases between them. This CDR3 is 13 amino acids long. Per the germline V gene, CDR1 is SGHDN and CDR2 is FVKESK. The CDR3 sequence: CASSRDFTDTQYF. DNA of the CDR3: TGTGCCAGCAGCCGGGACTTCACAGATACGCAGTATTTT.

The chain recombines TRBV19 with TRBJ1-1; 9 nucleotides agree with TRBD1. The CDR3 is made up of 14 amino acids. Germline trimming cut 2 bases from V and 3 bases from J; bases unmatched to any gene: 1. Per the germline V gene, CDR1 is LNHDA and CDR2 is SQIVND (reference sequence). Here the CDR3 reads CASSIRQGDTEAFF. The CDR3 DNA reads TGTGCCAGTAGTATACGACAGGGGGACACTGAAGCTTTCTTT.

Only one count was recorded for this clone. The rearrangement uses TRBV2 and TRBJ2-7; the D is unclear. From germline, CDR1 is SNHLY and CDR2 FYNNEI. This CDR3 is built from 14 residues. Between the trimmed V and J ends, which lost 0 bases and 4 bases, there was a span of 10 bases. The CDR3 region is CASSEAMTGYEQYF. The CDR3, as DNA: TGTGCCAGCAGTGAAGCGATGACTGGTTACGAGCAGTACTTC.

The V call is TRBV7-9, the J call TRBJ2-7; D gene ambiguous. The germline V and J ends were trimmed by 3 bases and 3 bases, with 12 bases remaining between them. Germline assignment: CDR1 SEHNR and CDR2 FQNEAQ (reference sequence). The CDR3 is 14 residues long. The chain's CDR3 is CASSFTLASYEQYF. The CDR3 region has the DNA TGTGCCAGCAGCTTTACACTGGCCAGCTACGAGCAGTACTTC.

The chain carries TRBV25-1 and TRBJ1-2, with D possibly matching TRBD1 (5 bases). This CDR3 is 14 amino acids long. Germline CDR1 MGHDK, CDR2 SYGVNS. Deletions cut 2 bases from V and 7 bases from J, with 14 bases between. The CDR3 spells CASSEMAREAGYTF. CDR3 DNA: TGTGCCAGCAGTGAAATGGCCAGGGAGGCTGGCTACACCTTC.

The rearrangement links TRBV10-3 to TRBJ1-6; no definite D call. CDR1 and CDR2 from the germline V gene are ENHRY and SYGVKD. Trimming took off 6 bases at V and 6 bases at J, with 12 bases between the two ends. This CDR3 region has 14 residues. The CDR3 reads CAIRASSLNSPLHF. The DNA for the CDR3 is TGTGCCATCAGAGCCAGTTCCCTTAATTCACCCCTCCACTTT.

V usage is TRBV20-1 and J usage is TRBJ2-1; D unresolved. Germline V CDR1 and CDR2: DFQATT, SNEGSKA (reference sequence). Trimming took off 5 bases at V and 5 bases at J, with 7 bases between the two ends. This CDR3 region has 11 residues. The CDR3 coding sequence is TGCAGTGCTTCGGATCACAATGAGCAGTTCTTC. Its translation: CSASDHNEQFF.

This clone was counted a few times. V and J are TRBV29-1 and TRBJ2-3, with a possible D match to TRBD1 (7 bases). With 1 base removed from V and 8 bases from J, the gap between germline ends came to 16 bases. The CDR3 totals 14 residues. In germline, CDR1 is SQVTM, CDR2 ANQGSEA. CDR3 residues: CSVEGRGVTGTQYF. The CDR3 bases are TGCAGCGTTGAAGGCAGGGGGGTGACCGGTACGCAGTATTTT.